The rows below give T cell receptor beta chains drawn from one sample of a study of PD-1 blockade in classical Hodgkin lymphoma. Some clones are missing from TCRdb's copy, which holds only in-frame ones; the method was immunoSEQ multiplex PCR. This table holds approximately 24,000 clones, roughly 82% found once. This specimen was peripheral blood mononuclear cells (PBMCs), taken before the second cycle of nivolumab. The source is a human donor with classical Hodgkin lymphoma. The CDR3 runs from the conserved cysteine through the conserved F or W. D genes are given only for firm matches. Clone size appears in some rows only: once, few, many, or a class for an expanded clone.

-	TRBV7-2	TRBJ1-2	-	CASRQGARSVEGYTF	TGTGCCAGCAGGCAAGGGGCCAGGAGCGTCGAAGGCTACACCTTC
-	TRBV10-3	TRBJ1-3	-	CAIRDSTGNTIYF	TGTGCCATCAGGGACAGTACTGGAAACACCATATATTTT
-	TRBV7-9	TRBJ2-1	-	CASSNPLLQGLSYNEQFF	TGTGCCAGCAGCAATCCTCTGTTACAGGGCCTGTCCTACAATGAGCAGTTCTTC
few	TRBV29-1	TRBJ1-2	-	CSVEPGESNYGYTF	TGCAGCGTTGAACCGGGGGAGTCTAACTATGGCTACACCTTC
-	TRBV5-4	TRBJ2-3	TRBD2	CASSYLAGEDTQYF	TGTGCCAGCAGCTATCTAGCGGGGGAAGATACGCAGTATTTT
once	TRBV4-2	TRBJ2-2	TRBD2	CASSQDWSGGYTGELFF	TGTGCCAGCAGCCAAGATTGGAGCGGGGGGTACACCGGGGAGCTGTTTTTT
-	TRBV6-5	TRBJ1-6	TRBD1	CASSYDDGQGRPPLHF	TGTGCCAGCAGTTACGATGATGGACAGGGTAGGCCACCCCTCCACTTT
-	TRBV28	TRBJ1-2	-	CASSLWGQGGYTF	TGTGCCAGCAGTTTATGGGGGCAGGGGGGCTACACCTTC
-	TRBV5-1	TRBJ1-2	-	CASTDSFYGYTF	TGCGCCAGCACGGACAGCTTCTATGGCTACACCTTC
-	TRBV5-6	TRBJ2-5	TRBD2	CASSLGLAVNQETQYF	TGTGCCAGCAGCCTGGGACTAGCGGTCAATCAAGAGACCCAGTACTTC
once	TRBV19	TRBJ1-1	-	CASRDRGTEAFF	TGTGCCAGTAGGGACCGGGGCACTGAAGCTTTCTTT
-	TRBV6-6	TRBJ1-5	-	CASSYIGGNQPQHF	TGTGCCAGCAGTTACATAGGGGGGAATCAGCCCCAGCATTTT
-	TRBV6-5	TRBJ1-2	-	CASSPRDIYGYTF	TGTGCCAGCAGTCCCCGGGACATCTATGGCTACACCTTC
-	TRBV28	TRBJ1-2	TRBD1	CASSSNRGLYGYTF	TGTGCCAGCAGCTCCAACAGGGGCCTCTATGGCTACACCTTC
-	TRBV2	TRBJ2-1	-	CASSEGMGAGDRPEQFF	TGTGCCAGCAGTGAAGGAATGGGGGCAGGGGATAGACCTGAGCAGTTCTTC
-	TRBV4-3	TRBJ1-2	-	CASSQAIKAGYTF	TGCGCCAGCAGCCAAGCTATCAAGGCTGGCTACACCTTC
-	TRBV6-5	TRBJ1-3	-	CASSYSSGAGNTIYF	TGTGCCAGCAGTTACTCGTCCGGGGCTGGAAACACCATATATTTT
few	TRBV4-3	TRBJ2-2	-	CASSQDPQGRTGELFF	TGCGCCAGCAGCCAAGATCCCCAGGGGCGCACCGGGGAGCTGTTTTTT
-	TRBV9	TRBJ1-2	-	CASSDRPGDNYGYTF	TGTGCCAGCAGCGATCGGCCAGGGGACAACTATGGCTACACCTTC
-	TRBV9	TRBJ2-1	TRBD1	CASTGGTGFNEQFF	TGTGCCAGCACCGGGGGGACAGGGTTCAATGAGCAGTTCTTC
-	TRBV6-4	TRBJ2-1	-	CASWNFHSYNEQFF	TGTGCCAGTTGGAACTTCCACTCCTACAATGAGCAGTTCTTC
-	TRBV2	TRBJ2-3	-	CASSAGTPLSTDTQYF	TGTGCCAGCAGCGCCGGGACTCCCTTAAGCACAGATACGCAGTATTTT
-	TRBV9	TRBJ2-2	-	CASSVVGATGELFF	TGTGCCAGCAGCGTAGTAGGGGCCACCGGGGAGCTGTTTTTT
-	TRBV5-4	TRBJ2-3	-	CASSASGESTDTQYF	TGTGCCAGCAGCGCCTCGGGGGAGTCCACAGATACGCAGTATTTT
-	TRBV4-2	TRBJ2-5	TRBD1	CASSQGGTGNQETQYF	TGTGCCAGCAGCCAAGGGGGGACAGGGAATCAAGAGACCCAGTACTTC
-	TRBV29-1	TRBJ2-1	TRBD1	CSTEGASYNEQFF	TGCAGCACAGAGGGGGCTTCCTACAATGAGCAGTTCTTC
-	TRBV19	TRBJ1-5	-	CAAGLGVEQPQHF	TGTGCCGCAGGGTTGGGGGTGGAACAGCCCCAGCATTTT
once	TRBV5-1	TRBJ1-4	-	CASSLGGSNEKLFF	TGCGCCAGCAGCTTGGGAGGATCTAATGAAAAACTGTTTTTT
-	TRBV6-5	TRBJ2-3	TRBD2	CASSQTSGVTDTQYF	TGTGCCAGCAGTCAGACTAGCGGGGTCACAGATACGCAGTATTTT
-	TRBV13	TRBJ2-7	-	CASSLRGPLNTYEQYF	TGTGCCAGCAGCTTACGGGGGCCGCTTAATACCTACGAGCAGTACTTC
-	TRBV19	TRBJ2-5	-	CASSISQGAETQYF	TGTGCCAGTAGTATAAGCCAGGGTGCTGAGACCCAGTACTTC
once	TRBV4-3	TRBJ1-6	-	CASSQARVDSPLHF	TGCGCCAGCAGCCAAGCCAGGGTGGATTCACCCCTCCACTTT
-	TRBV9	TRBJ1-2	TRBD1	CASSVGTGGNYGYTF	TGTGCCAGCAGCGTAGGGACAGGGGGTAACTATGGCTACACCTTC
-	TRBV19	TRBJ1-4	-	CASSMSSGARSEKLFF	TGTGCCAGTAGTATGAGCTCCGGGGCCCGAAGTGAAAAACTGTTTTTT
-	TRBV4-3	TRBJ1-2	-	CASSQDTIEGTKGYTF	TGCGCCAGCAGCCAAGATACGATCGAAGGGACTAAGGGCTACACCTTC
-	TRBV7-3	TRBJ1-1	-	CASSSQENTEAFF	TGTGCCAGCAGCTCTCAGGAGAACACTGAAGCTTTCTTT
-	TRBV4-3	TRBJ2-2	-	CASSPSGGLRQTGELFF	TGCGCCAGCAGCCCATCAGGGGGGCTCCGGCAAACCGGGGAGCTGTTTTTT
once	TRBV9	TRBJ1-2	TRBD1	CASSLIDRGWVYGYTF	TGTGCCAGCAGCCTAATAGACAGGGGGTGGGTGTATGGCTACACCTTC
-	TRBV4-3	TRBJ2-1	TRBD2	CASSQDLGGGTPYNEQFF	TGCGCCAGCAGCCAAGACCTTGGGGGGGGGACCCCCTACAATGAGCAGTTCTTC
-	TRBV7-9	TRBJ1-1	-	CASGEVNTEAFF	TGTGCCAGCGGGGAGGTGAACACTGAAGCTTTCTTT
-	TRBV2	TRBJ2-3	-	CASSAAGTPSTDTQYF	TGTGCCAGCAGTGCTGCTGGGACACCTAGCACAGATACGCAGTATTTT
-	TRBV27	TRBJ1-2	-	CASSLSGGVHGYTF	TGTGCCAGCAGTTTATCTGGCGGAGTCCATGGCTACACCTTC
-	TRBV7-3	TRBJ1-1	-	CASSLSSTGNTEAFF	TGTGCCAGCAGCTTAAGCTCTACAGGGAACACTGAAGCTTTCTTT
-	TRBV11-2	TRBJ1-5	-	CASSLGTEGQPQHF	TGTGCCAGCAGCTTAGGGACAGAGGGTCAGCCCCAGCATTTT
-	TRBV5-6	TRBJ2-2	-	CASSLGTKVGELFF	TGTGCCAGCAGCTTGGGGACAAAAGTCGGGGAGCTGTTTTTT
-	TRBV28	TRBJ2-5	TRBD1	CASRQKDRGAQETQYF	TGTGCCAGCAGACAAAAGGACAGGGGGGCCCAAGAGACCCAGTACTTC
few	TRBV5-5	TRBJ2-5	-	CASSLAPQETQYF	TGTGCCAGCAGCTTGGCTCCCCAGGAGACCCAGTACTTC
-	TRBV15	TRBJ2-5	-	CATSRGFSGSGETQYF	TGTGCCACCAGCAGAGGGTTCTCGGGGAGCGGGGAGACCCAGTACTTC
-	TRBV11-2	TRBJ2-1	-	CASSSTLQGGNEQFF	TGTGCCAGCAGCTCTACACTACAGGGAGGTAATGAGCAGTTCTTC
-	TRBV28	TRBJ1-4	TRBD1	CASSVQGEEKLFF	TGTGCCAGCAGTGTACAGGGGGAGGAAAAACTGTTTTTT
-	TRBV19	TRBJ1-2	-	CASSPWSGSGYTF	TGTGCCAGTAGCCCCTGGTCGGGGTCTGGCTACACCTTC